Given below is one TCR beta chain in context. Its specificity is unknown. TCRdb's table, derived via immunoSEQ multiplex PCR, lists solely in-frame clones and lacks some. The data show roughly 72,000 clones, 85% seen once. The data belong to a study of T cell responses to AZD1222 COVID-19 vaccine. Study results and limitations: The CD4 TCRs associated with vaccination extended across spike and predominated at 160-218 and 743-854. Repertoires in all cases were sampled only once the peak T cell response had passed. Only 5 or 6 people who got AZD1222 tested seropositive at baseline. Nearly half of spike-specific TCRs reportedly target variant regions that are unmutated in the B.1.351 and B.1.1.7 variants.

Germline V gene sequence: CDR1 SGDLS, CDR2 YYNGEE. V was shortened by 4 bases and J by 0 bases, with 22 bases between the two germline ends. This CDR3 region has 18 residues. This sequence joins TRBV9 and TRBJ1-1, with D possibly matching TRBD1 (5 bases). This receptor was obtained from an adult in good health. Material: peripheral blood, obtained on day 0 of AZD1222 vaccination. The CDR3 sequence: CASSQRVRGNLLNTEAFF. The CDR3 nucleotides are TGTGCCAGCAGCCAAAGAGTGAGGGGAAATCTCTTGAACACTGAAGCTTTCTTT.